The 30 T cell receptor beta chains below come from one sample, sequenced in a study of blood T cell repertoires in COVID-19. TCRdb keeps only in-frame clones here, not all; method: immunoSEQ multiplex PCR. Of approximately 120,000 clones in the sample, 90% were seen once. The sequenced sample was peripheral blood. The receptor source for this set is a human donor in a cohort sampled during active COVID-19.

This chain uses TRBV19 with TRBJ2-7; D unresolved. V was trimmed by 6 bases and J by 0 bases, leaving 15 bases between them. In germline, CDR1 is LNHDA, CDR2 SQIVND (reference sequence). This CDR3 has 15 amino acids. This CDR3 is CASSLGQSRSYEQYF. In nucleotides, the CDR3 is TGTGCCAGTAGCCTTGGCCAGTCCCGCTCCTACGAGCAGTACTTC. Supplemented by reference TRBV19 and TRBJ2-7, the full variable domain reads DGGITQSPKYLFRKEGQNVTLSCEQNLNHDAMYWYRQDPGQGLRLIYYSQIVNDFQKGDIAEGYSVSREKKESFPLTVTSAQKNPTAFYLCASSLGQSRSYEQYFGPGTRLTVT.

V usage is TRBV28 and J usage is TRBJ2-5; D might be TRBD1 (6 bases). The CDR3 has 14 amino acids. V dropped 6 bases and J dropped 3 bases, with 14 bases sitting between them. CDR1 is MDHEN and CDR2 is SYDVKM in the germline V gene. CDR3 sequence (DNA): TGTGCCAGCAGCTTCCGGGACAACAAAGAGACCCAGTACTTC. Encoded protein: CASSFRDNKETQYF. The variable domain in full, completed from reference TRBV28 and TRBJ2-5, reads DVKVTQSSRYLVKRTGEKVFLECVQDMDHENMFWYRQDPGLGLRLIYFSYDVKMKEKGDIPEGYSVSREKKERFSLILESASTNQTSMYLCASSFRDNKETQYFGPGTRLLVL.

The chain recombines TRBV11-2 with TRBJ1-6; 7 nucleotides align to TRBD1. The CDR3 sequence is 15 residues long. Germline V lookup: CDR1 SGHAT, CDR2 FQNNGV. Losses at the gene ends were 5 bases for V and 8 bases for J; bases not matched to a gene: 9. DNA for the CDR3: TGTGCCAGCAGCCCAAAGGGGGCAGGCGATTCACCCCTCCACTTT. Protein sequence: CASSPKGAGDSPLHF.

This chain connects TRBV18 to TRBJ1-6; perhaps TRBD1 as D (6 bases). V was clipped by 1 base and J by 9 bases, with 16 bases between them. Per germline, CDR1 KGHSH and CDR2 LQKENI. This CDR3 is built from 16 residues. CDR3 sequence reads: CASSPQNREVGSPLHF. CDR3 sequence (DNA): TGTGCCAGCTCACCACAAAACAGGGAAGTGGGTTCACCCCTCCACTTT. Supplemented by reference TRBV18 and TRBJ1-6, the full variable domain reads NAGVMQNPRHLVRRRGQEARLRCSPMKGHSHVYWYRQLPEEGLKFMVYLQKENIIDESGMPKERFSAEFPKEGPSILRIQQVVRGDSAAYFCASSPQNREVGSPLHFGNGTRLTVT.

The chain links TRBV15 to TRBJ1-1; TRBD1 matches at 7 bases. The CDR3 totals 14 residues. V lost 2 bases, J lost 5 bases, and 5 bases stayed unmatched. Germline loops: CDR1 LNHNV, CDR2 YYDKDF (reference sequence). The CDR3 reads CATSRRTGETEAFF. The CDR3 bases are TGTGCCACCAGCAGAAGAACAGGGGAGACTGAAGCTTTCTTT.

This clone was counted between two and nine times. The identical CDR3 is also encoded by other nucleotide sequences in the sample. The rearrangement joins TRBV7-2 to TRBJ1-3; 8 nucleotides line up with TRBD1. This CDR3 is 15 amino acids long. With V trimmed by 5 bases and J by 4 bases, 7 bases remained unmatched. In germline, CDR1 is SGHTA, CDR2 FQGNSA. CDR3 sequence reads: CASSRSGGEGNTIYF. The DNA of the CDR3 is TGTGCCAGCAGCCGTTCAGGGGGCGAAGGAAACACCATATATTTT.

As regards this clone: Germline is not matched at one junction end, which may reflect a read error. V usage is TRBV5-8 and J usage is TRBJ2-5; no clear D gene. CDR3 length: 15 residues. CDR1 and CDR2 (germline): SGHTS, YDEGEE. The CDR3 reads CASSLAGGYQEAQYF. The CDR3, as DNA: TGTGCCAGCAGCTTGGCCGGTGGATACCAAGAGGCCCAGTACTTC.

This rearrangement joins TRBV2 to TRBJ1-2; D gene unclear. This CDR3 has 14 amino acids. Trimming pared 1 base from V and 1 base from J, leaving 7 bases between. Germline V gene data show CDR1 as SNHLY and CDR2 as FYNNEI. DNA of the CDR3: TGTGCCAGCAGTGAAGTCCGCGTTAACTATGGCTACACCTTC. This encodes CASSEVRVNYGYTF. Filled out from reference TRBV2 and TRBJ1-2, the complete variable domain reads EPEVTQTPSHQVTQMGQEVILRCVPISNHLYFYWYRQILGQKVEFLVSFYNNEISEKSEIFDDQFSVERPDGSNFTLKIRSTKLEDSAMYFCASSEVRVNYGYTFGSGTRLTVV.

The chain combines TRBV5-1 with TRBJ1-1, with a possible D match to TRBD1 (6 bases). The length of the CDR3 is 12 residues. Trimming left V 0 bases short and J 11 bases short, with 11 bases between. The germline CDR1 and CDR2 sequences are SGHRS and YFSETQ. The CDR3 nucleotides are TGCGCCAGCAGCTTGGAGGGACACGGGGCTTTCTTT. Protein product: CASSLEGHGAFF.

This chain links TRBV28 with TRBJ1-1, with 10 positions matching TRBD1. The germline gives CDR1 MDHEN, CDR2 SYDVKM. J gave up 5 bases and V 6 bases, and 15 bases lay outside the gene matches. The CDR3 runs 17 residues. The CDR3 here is CASSRDLGTGAGTEAFF. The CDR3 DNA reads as TGTGCCAGCAGCAGAGACCTCGGGACAGGGGCAGGGACTGAAGCTTTCTTT. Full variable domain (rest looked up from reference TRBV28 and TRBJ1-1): DVKVTQSSRYLVKRTGEKVFLECVQDMDHENMFWYRQDPGLGLRLIYFSYDVKMKEKGDIPEGYSVSREKKERFSLILESASTNQTSMYLCASSRDLGTGAGTEAFFGQGTRLTVV.

Here the CDR3 DNA reads TGTGCCAGCAGTTTTAGCGGGGGGGCCGTTAATGAGCAGTTCTTC. Protein: CASSFSGGAVNEQFF. The chain carries TRBV6-5 and TRBJ2-1, with TRBD2 matching over 11 bases. The CDR3 has 15 amino acids. V trimming: 4 bases; J trimming: 7 bases; junction bases outside the gene matches: 6. Germline assignment: CDR1 MNHEY and CDR2 SVGAGI.

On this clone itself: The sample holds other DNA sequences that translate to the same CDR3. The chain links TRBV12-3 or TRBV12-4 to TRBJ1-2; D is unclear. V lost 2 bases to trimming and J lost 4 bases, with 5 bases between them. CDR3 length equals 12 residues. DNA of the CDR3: TGTGCCAGCAGTTTAACGGGCTATGGCTACACCTTC. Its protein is CASSLTGYGYTF.

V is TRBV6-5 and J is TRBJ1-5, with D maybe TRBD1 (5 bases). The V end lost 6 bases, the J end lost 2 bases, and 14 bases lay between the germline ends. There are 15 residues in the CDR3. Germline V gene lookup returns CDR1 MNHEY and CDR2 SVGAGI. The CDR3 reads CASRPLGGGNQPQHF. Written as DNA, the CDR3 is TGTGCCAGCAGACCCCTGGGGGGGGGCAATCAGCCCCAGCATTTT.

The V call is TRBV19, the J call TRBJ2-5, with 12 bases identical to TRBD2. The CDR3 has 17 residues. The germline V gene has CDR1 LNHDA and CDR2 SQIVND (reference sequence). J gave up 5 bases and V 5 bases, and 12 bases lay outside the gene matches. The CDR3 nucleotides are TGTGCCAGTAGTCCAAGGACTAGCGGGGCGCCAGGGGAGACCCAGTACTTC. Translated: CASSPRTSGAPGETQYF.

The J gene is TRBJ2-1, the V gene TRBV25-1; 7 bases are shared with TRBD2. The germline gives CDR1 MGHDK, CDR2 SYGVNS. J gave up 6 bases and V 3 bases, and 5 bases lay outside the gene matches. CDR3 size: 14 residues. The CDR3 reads CASSDPTSANEQFF. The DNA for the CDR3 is TGTGCCAGCAGTGATCCTACTAGCGCCAATGAGCAGTTCTTC. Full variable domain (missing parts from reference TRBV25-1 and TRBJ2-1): EADIYQTPRYLVIGTGKKITLECSQTMGHDKMYWYQQDPGMELHLIHYSYGVNSTEKGDLSSESTVSRIRTEHFPLTLESARPSHTSQYLCASSDPTSANEQFFGPGTRLTVL.

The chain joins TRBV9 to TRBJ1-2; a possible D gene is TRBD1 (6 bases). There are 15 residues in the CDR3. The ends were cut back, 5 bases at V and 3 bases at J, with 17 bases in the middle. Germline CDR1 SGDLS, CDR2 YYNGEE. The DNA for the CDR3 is TGTGCCAGCAGGCCAAGGTCACAGGGACACTATGGCTACACCTTC. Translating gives CASRPRSQGHYGYTF.

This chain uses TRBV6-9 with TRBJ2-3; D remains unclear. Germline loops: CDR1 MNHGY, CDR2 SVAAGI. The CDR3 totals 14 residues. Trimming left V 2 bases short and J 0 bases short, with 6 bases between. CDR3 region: CASSYAVSTDTQYF. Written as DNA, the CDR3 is TGTGCCAGCAGTTATGCGGTTAGCACAGATACGCAGTATTTT.

This chain's CDR3 is CASSLAQGYAEAFF. The CDR3 nucleotides are TGTGCCAGCAGCTTAGCACAGGGTTACGCTGAAGCTTTCTTT. V is TRBV7-3 and J is TRBJ1-1, with a possible D match to TRBD1 (6 bases). Trimming cost V 2 bases and J 6 bases, with 13 bases left between them. The CDR3 sequence is 14 residues long. From germline, CDR1 is SGHTA and CDR2 FQGTGA.

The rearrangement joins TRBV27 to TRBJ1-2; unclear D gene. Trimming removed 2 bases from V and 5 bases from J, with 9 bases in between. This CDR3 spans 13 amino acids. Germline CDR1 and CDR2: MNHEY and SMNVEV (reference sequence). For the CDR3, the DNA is TGTGCCAGCAGTTTAATAGCGGGATATGGCTACACCTTC. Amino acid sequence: CASSLIAGYGYTF.

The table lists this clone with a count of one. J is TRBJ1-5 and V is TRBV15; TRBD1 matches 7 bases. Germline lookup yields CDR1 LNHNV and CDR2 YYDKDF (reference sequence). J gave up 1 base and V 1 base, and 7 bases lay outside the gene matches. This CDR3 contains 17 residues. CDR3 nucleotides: TGTGCCACCAGCAGAGGCCGACAGGGAGTCAGCAATCAGCCCCAGCATTTT. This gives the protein CATSRGRQGVSNQPQHF.

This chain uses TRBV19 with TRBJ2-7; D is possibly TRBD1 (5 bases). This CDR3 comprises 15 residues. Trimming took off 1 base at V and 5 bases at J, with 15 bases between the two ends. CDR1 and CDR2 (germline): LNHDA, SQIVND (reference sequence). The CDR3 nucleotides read TGTGCCAGTAGTATAGGCCAGGGAAGGACCCACGAGCAGTACTTC. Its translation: CASSIGQGRTHEQYF.

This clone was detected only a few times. This CDR3 reads CASSSRGLNEQYF. The CDR3 region has the DNA TGTGCCAGCAGTTCCAGGGGGCTAAACGAGCAGTACTTC. The chain carries TRBV6-6 and TRBJ2-7; 8 bases map to TRBD1. Germline V gene lookup returns CDR1 MNHNY and CDR2 SVGAGI (reference sequence). J lost 5 bases, V lost 4 bases, and 4 bases had no gene match. This CDR3 has 13 residues.

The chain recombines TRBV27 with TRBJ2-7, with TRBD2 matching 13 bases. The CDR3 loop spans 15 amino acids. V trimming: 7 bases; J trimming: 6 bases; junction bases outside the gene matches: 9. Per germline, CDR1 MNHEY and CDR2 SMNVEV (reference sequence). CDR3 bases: TGTGCCAGCAACTTCGGACTAGCGGGAGTTCGCGAGCAGTACTTC. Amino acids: CASNFGLAGVREQYF.

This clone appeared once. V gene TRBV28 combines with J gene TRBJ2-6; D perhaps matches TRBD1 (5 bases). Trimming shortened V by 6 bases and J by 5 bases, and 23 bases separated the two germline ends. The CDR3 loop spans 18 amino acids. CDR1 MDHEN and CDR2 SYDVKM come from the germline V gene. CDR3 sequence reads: CASRIKTASFVRANVLTF. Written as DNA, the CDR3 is TGTGCCAGCAGGATTAAGACAGCATCCTTCGTTCGGGCCAACGTCCTGACTTTC.

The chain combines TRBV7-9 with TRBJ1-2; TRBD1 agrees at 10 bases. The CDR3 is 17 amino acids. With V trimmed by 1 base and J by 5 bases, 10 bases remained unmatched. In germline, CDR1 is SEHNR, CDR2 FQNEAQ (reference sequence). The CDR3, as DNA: TGTGCCAGCAGCTTAGGACGAATGGGACAGGGGAGTTATGGCTACACCTTC. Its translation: CASSLGRMGQGSYGYTF.

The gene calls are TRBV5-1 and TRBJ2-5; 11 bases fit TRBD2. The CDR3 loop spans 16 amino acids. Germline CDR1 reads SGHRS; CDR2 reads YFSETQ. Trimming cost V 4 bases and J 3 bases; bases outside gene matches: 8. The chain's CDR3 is CASSPPLTSGEETQYF. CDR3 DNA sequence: TGCGCCAGCAGCCCCCCCCTGACTAGCGGGGAAGAGACCCAGTACTTC.

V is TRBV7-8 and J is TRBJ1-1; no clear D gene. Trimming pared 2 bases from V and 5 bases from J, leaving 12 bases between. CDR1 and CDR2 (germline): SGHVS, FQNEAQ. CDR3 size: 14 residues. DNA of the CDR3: TGTGCCAGCAGCTTAAACGGGGATGGGACTGAAGCTTTCTTT. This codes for CASSLNGDGTEAFF.

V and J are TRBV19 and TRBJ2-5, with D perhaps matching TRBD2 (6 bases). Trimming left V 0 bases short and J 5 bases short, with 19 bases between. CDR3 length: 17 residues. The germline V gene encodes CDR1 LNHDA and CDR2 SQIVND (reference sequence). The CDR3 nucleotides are TGTGCCAGTAGTATAGATTTCTGGAAGGGCGGGGAGGAGACCCAGTACTTC. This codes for CASSIDFWKGGEETQYF.

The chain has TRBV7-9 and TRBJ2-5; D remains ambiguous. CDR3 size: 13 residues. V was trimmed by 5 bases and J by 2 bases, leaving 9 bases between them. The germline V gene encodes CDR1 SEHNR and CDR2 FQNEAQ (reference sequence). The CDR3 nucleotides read TGTGCCAGCAGCGCGACTGATCAAGAGACCCAGTACTTC. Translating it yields CASSATDQETQYF.

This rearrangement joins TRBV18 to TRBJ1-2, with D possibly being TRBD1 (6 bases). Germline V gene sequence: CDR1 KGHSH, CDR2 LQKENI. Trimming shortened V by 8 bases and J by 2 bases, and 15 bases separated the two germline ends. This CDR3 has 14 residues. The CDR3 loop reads CASHPGASNYGYTF. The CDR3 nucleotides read TGTGCCAGCCATCCAGGGGCGTCCAACTATGGCTACACCTTC.